The 22 T cell receptor beta chains below all came from one sample that was sequenced in a study of T-cell memory formation after mild COVID-19. Each CDR3 protein gets one entry after TCRdb re-called the 5' RACE reads with MiXCR. The sample has 250,000 to 400,000 distinct CDR3 sequences, approximately 15% seen once. The source material was PBMCs or a T cell subset sorted from them (not recorded which). The source of these receptors is a man younger than 35 who had mild COVID-19 (a few samples of this study predate the infection). Cell type and time point are not known.

CDR3 DNA: TGTGCCAGCAGCTCCAGCCCGGGACTTGTCGATGAGCAGTTCTTC. Translating gives CASSSSPGLVDEQFF. V usage is TRBV7-2 and J usage is TRBJ2-1; perhaps TRBD2 as D (6 bases). The CDR3 has 15 residues. V shed 4 bases and J shed 8 bases, with 18 bases lying between them. Germline assignment: CDR1 SGHTA and CDR2 FQGNSA.

This clonotype was detected only a few times. The J gene is TRBJ1-1, the V gene TRBV7-8; a possible D gene is TRBD1 (5 bases). The CDR3 is made up of 19 amino acids. From germline, CDR1 is SGHVS and CDR2 FQNEAQ. V dropped 0 bases and J dropped 4 bases, with 24 bases sitting between them. The CDR3 nucleotides read TGTGCCAGCAGCTTAGCGATACGTGGTAGCAGGGCCCATCTCACTGAAGCTTTCTTT. Its protein product is CASSLAIRGSRAHLTEAFF.

This clonotype showed up just a few times. The J gene is TRBJ2-7, the V gene TRBV28; 7 bases match TRBD1. The length of the CDR3 is 16 residues. The germline gives CDR1 MDHEN, CDR2 SYDVKM. J gave up 6 bases and V 8 bases, and 19 bases lay outside the gene matches. CDR3 coding DNA: TGTGCCAGCGCCCTCGGCCCGGGACAGAACATGGTCGAGCAGTACGTC. This gives the protein CASALGPGQNMVEQYV.

Many counts were recorded for this clonotype. This rearrangement joins TRBV2 to TRBJ2-5; D gene uncertain. Per the germline V gene, CDR1 is SNHLY and CDR2 is FYNNEI. V lost 4 bases and J lost 1, with 7 bases in between. This CDR3 region has 13 residues. This CDR3 is CASSAAIQETQYF. Written as DNA, the CDR3 is TGTGCCAGCAGTGCGGCTATCCAAGAGACCCAGTACTTC.

The sample holds a few counts of this clonotype. V and J are TRBV6-2 or TRBV6-3 and TRBJ2-6; 8 bases are a match to TRBD1. The CDR3 spans 19 residues. V gave up 0 bases and J gave up 2 bases; unmatched junction bases: 9. Germline V gene lookup returns CDR1 MNHEY and CDR2 SVGEGT. The CDR3 loop reads CASSYSFGTGSPGANVLTF. The CDR3 coding sequence is TGTGCCAGCAGTTACTCGTTTGGGACAGGCTCTCCTGGGGCCAACGTCCTGACTTTC.

The genes are TRBV11-2 and TRBJ1-1; D is undetermined. Trimming left V 1 base short and J 6 bases short, with 12 bases between. Per the germline V gene, CDR1 is SGHAT and CDR2 is FQNNGV. The CDR3 runs 14 residues. CDR3 protein: CASSLVARSAEAFF. The DNA of the CDR3 is TGTGCCAGCAGCTTAGTGGCCAGGAGCGCTGAAGCTTTCTTT.

This clonotype was recorded a few times. The V call is TRBV3-1, the J call TRBJ1-5; D is unresolved. This CDR3 contains 14 residues. V was clipped by 0 bases and J by 7 bases, with 10 bases between them. Germline V gene lookup returns CDR1 LGHDT and CDR2 YNNKEL (reference sequence). This CDR3 reads CASSQDRRRQPQHF. The CDR3 DNA sequence: TGTGCCAGCAGCCAAGATCGAAGGCGGCAGCCCCAGCATTTT.

In its sample, this clonotype was seen a few times. The V call is TRBV5-1, the J call TRBJ2-7; 8 positions agree with TRBD1. Germline CDR1 and CDR2: SGHRS and YFSETQ. J gave up 2 bases and V 3 bases, and 10 bases lay outside the gene matches. This CDR3 has 16 residues. In nucleotides, the CDR3 is TGCGCCAGCAGCTCATCGGCAGGGGGCCCCACCTACGAGCAGTACTTC. This sequence encodes CASSSSAGGPTYEQYF.

This chain joins TRBV6-2 or TRBV6-3 and TRBJ1-5; 8 bases match TRBD1. The V gene end was trimmed by 6 bases and the J gene end by 2 bases; junction bases not matched to a gene: 9. Germline V gives CDR1 MNHEY, CDR2 SVGEGT. The length of the CDR3 is 16 residues. CDR3 in amino acids: CASRSYGQGGNQPQHF. CDR3 coding DNA: TGTGCCAGCAGATCCTACGGACAGGGCGGCAATCAGCCCCAGCATTTT.

V and J are TRBV15 and TRBJ2-5; no firm D call. CDR1 LNHNV and CDR2 YYDKDF come from the germline V gene (reference sequence). This CDR3 contains 12 residues. Trimming shortened V by 1 base and J by 2 bases, and 2 bases separated the two germline ends. CDR3 in amino acids: CATSRVQETQYF. The CDR3 DNA reads TGTGCCACCAGCAGAGTTCAAGAGACCCAGTACTTC.

This clonotype was observed at least ten times. The V call is TRBV20-1, the J call TRBJ2-5; D gene ambiguous. Germline V gene lookup returns CDR1 DFQATT and CDR2 SNEGSKA (reference sequence). This CDR3 contains 12 residues. V lost 6 bases, J lost 0 bases, and 8 bases lay in between. The CDR3 nucleotides are TGCAGTGCCCAGAGGTACCAAGAGACCCAGTACTTC. Translation: CSAQRYQETQYF.

This clonotype was counted at least ten times. The V gene is TRBV5-1, the J gene TRBJ1-4; D not resolved. The CDR3 is made up of 14 amino acids. The V gene lost 3 bases and the J gene lost 4 bases, with 10 bases spanning the gap. The V gene's germline CDR1 is SGHRS and CDR2 YFSETQ. The CDR3 loop is CASSSGAYNEKLFF. CDR3 DNA sequence: TGCGCCAGCAGCTCGGGAGCCTATAATGAAAAACTGTTTTTT. Together with reference TRBV5-1 and TRBJ1-4, the CDR3 gives the full variable domain: KAGVTQTPRYLIKTRGQQVTLSCSPISGHRSVSWYQQTPGQGLQFLFEYFSETQRNKGNFPGRFSGRQFSNSRSEMNVSTLELGDSALYLCASSSGAYNEKLFFGSGTQLSVL.

The chain uses TRBV7-2 and TRBJ1-2; D is perhaps TRBD1 (5 bases). Germline lookup yields CDR1 SGHTA and CDR2 FQGNSA. This CDR3 is built from 14 residues. The V and J ends lost 0 bases and 4 bases respectively, with 9 bases between them. CDR3 amino acids: CASSLARQSYGYTF. The CDR3 DNA sequence: TGTGCCAGCAGCTTAGCGAGACAGAGCTATGGCTACACCTTC.

This rearrangement joins TRBV4-3 to TRBJ2-6; D may be TRBD2 (5 bases). V was pared by 2 bases and J by 2 bases, with 13 bases between. Per the germline V gene, CDR1 is LGHNA and CDR2 is YSLEER. This CDR3 comprises 17 residues. The CDR3 DNA sequence: TGCGCCAGCAGCCAACTCACGGGCGGGCCTGGGGCCAACGTCCTGACTTTC. Its protein product is CASSQLTGGPGANVLTF.

This clonotype came up a few times. V and J are TRBV20-1 and TRBJ1-2, with TRBD1 matching 7 bases. The CDR3 totals 12 residues. Germline-derived CDR1 and CDR2 are DFQATT and SNEGSKA (reference sequence). Losses at the gene ends were 3 bases for V and 6 bases for J; bases not matched to a gene: 4. This chain's CDR3 is CSASSGGDGYTF. In nucleotides, the CDR3 is TGCAGTGCTAGTTCAGGGGGTGATGGCTACACCTTC.

This clonotype came up many times. The chain uses TRBV6-2 or TRBV6-3 and TRBJ2-4; D may be TRBD2 (5 bases). CDR3 size: 16 residues. Per germline, CDR1 MNHEY and CDR2 SVGEGT. The V end was cut by 4 bases, the J end by 0 bases, with 13 bases between. The CDR3 nucleotides are TGTGCCAGCAGTTCCTGGACTGTACTAGCCAAAAACATTCAGTACTTC. Translating it yields CASSSWTVLAKNIQYF.

The J gene is TRBJ1-5, the V gene TRBV6-2 or TRBV6-3; 7 nucleotides agree with TRBD1. After removal of 1 base from V and 8 bases from J, the junction contained 17 bases not matched to a gene. CDR3 length equals 18 residues. Germline CDR1 reads MNHEY; CDR2 reads SVGEGT. The chain's CDR3 is CASSYLRGAGGTAEPQHF. CDR3 DNA sequence: TGTGCCAGCAGTTACTTGAGGGGGGCAGGGGGAACTGCGGAGCCCCAGCATTTT.

The rearrangement joins TRBV20-1 to TRBJ2-3; 11 positions match TRBD2. V was pared by 5 bases and J by 5 bases, with 6 bases of the junction left unmatched. From germline, CDR1 is DFQATT and CDR2 SNEGSKA (reference sequence). The CDR3 runs to 14 residues. The DNA of the CDR3 is TGCAGTGCTGTAGCGGGGGGGCAGAGAGATACGCAGTATTTT. It is translated as CSAVAGGQRDTQYF.

This clonotype came up many times. This chain links TRBV11-2 with TRBJ2-3; D could derive from TRBD1 or TRBD2 (6 bases each). The CDR3 totals 15 residues. The germline V gene encodes CDR1 SGHAT and CDR2 FQNNGV. Trimming cost V 5 bases and J 4 bases, with 16 bases left between them. CDR3 DNA sequence: TGTGCCAGCAGCCCCAGCCCCCGGGGGCCAGATACGCAGTATTTT. Its protein product is CASSPSPRGPDTQYF.

This clonotype appeared a few times. The chain joins TRBV12-3 or TRBV12-4 to TRBJ2-5; 10 bases agree with TRBD2. V gave up 6 bases and J gave up 8 bases; unmatched junction bases: 6. The CDR3 totals 13 residues. The CDR3 region has the DNA TGTGCCAGCAGGAGGACTAGCGGAGACACCCAGTACTTC. It encodes CASRRTSGDTQYF.

This clonotype was observed a few times. The chain links TRBV7-9 to TRBJ2-2, with a tentative D call TRBD1 (6 bases). CDR3 length: 15 residues. The ends were cut back, 5 bases at V and 6 bases at J, with 16 bases in the middle. CDR1 and CDR2 (germline): SEHNR, FQNEAQ (reference sequence). The CDR3 region has the DNA TGTGCCAGCAGCGGGCCCCAGGGGCGGGCCGGGGAGCTGTTTTTT. This translates into CASSGPQGRAGELFF.

This clonotype has a handful of counts. This chain joins TRBV5-1 and TRBJ2-7; D possibly matches TRBD1 or TRBD2 (5 bases each). The V gene's germline CDR1 is SGHRS and CDR2 YFSETQ. V was clipped by 0 bases and J by 4 bases, with 14 bases between them. This CDR3 region has 15 residues. CDR3 DNA: TGCGCCAGCAGCTTGGCCTCGGGGCTCCTATACGAGCAGTACTTC. It translates to CASSLASGLLYEQYF.